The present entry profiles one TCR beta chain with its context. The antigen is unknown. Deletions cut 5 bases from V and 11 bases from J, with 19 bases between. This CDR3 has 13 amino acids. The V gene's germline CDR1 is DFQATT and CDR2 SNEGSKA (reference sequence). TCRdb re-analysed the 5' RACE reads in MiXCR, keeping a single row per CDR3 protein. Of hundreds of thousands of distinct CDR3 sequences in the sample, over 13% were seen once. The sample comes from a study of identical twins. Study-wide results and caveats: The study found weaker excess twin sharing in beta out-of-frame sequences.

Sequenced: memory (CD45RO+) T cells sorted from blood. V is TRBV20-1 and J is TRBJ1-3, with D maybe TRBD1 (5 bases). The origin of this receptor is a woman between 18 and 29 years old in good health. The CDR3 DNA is TGCAGTGCTCAGGGCACAGGAAGGGTCGCCATATATTTT. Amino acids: CSAQGTGRVAIYF.